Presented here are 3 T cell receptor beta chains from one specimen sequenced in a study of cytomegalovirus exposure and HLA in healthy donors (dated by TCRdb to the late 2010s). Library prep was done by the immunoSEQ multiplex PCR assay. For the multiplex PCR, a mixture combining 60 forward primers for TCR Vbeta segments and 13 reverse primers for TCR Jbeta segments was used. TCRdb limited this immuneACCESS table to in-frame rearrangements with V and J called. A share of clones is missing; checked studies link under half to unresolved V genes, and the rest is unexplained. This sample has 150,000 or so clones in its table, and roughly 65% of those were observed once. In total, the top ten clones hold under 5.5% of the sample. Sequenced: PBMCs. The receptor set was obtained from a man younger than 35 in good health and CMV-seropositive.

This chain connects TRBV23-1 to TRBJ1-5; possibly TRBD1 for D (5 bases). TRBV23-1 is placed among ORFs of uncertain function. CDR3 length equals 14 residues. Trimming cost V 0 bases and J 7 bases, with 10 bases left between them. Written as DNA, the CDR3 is TGCGCCAGCAGTCAATCTGGTAAGGGGCAGCCCCAGCATTTT. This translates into CASSQSGKGQPQHF.

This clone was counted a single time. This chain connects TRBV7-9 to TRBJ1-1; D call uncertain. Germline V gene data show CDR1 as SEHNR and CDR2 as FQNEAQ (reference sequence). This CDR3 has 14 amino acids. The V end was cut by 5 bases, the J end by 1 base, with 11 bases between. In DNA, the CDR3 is TGTGCCAGCAGCCCCCCGGGTAAGAACACTGAAGCTTTCTTT. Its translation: CASSPPGKNTEAFF.

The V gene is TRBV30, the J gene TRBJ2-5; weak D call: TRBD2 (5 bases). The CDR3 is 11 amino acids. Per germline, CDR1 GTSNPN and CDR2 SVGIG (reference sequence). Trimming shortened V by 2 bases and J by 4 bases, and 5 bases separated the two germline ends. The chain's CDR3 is CAWSTRETQYF. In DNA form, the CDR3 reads TGTGCCTGGAGTACTAGAGAGACCCAGTACTTC.